Listed below are T cell receptor beta chains from one sample, sequenced in a study of cytomegalovirus exposure and HLA in healthy donors. Sequencing used immunoSEQ multiplex PCR; TCRdb keeps in-frame clones, though not all of them. The repertoire holds roughly 67,000 clones, roughly nine tenths seen once, with just over 3% in the top ten. The source material was PBMCs. These receptors came from a man aged 18 to 29 in good health and CMV-seronegative. CDR3s include the opening cysteine and the closing phenylalanine or tryptophan. D genes are given only for firm matches. Not all rows give a size; the values are once, few, many and, for expanded clones, a class.

>-|TRBV14|TRBD2|TRBJ2-1
TGTGCCAGCAGCCTAGCGGGAGAAGGTGAGCAGTTCTTC
CASSLAGEGEQFF
>-|TRBV5-1|TRBD2|TRBJ2-1
TGCGCCAGCAGCTTTCTAGCGGGAAAAAACAATGAGCAGTTCTTC
CASSFLAGKNNEQFF
>-|TRBV7-3|TRBD1|TRBJ1-2
TGTGCCAGCAGCTATTCAGGGGGCTTTCTCAGATTC
CASSYSGGFLRF
>-|TRBV30|-|TRBJ2-7
TGTGCCTGGAGTGTATCGGGCTACGAGCAGTACTTC
CAWSVSGYEQYF
>-|TRBV10-3|TRBD1|TRBJ2-7
TGTGCCATCAGCTCCCACCCGGGACAGGGGTCCTACGAGCAGTACTTC
CAISSHPGQGSYEQYF
>-|TRBV21-1|-|TRBJ1-5
TGTGCCAGCAGCAAGGAGGCTTCCATCGTCCCTTATAGCAATCAGCCCCAGCATTTT
CASSKEASIVPYSNQPQHF
>-|TRBV30|TRBD2|TRBJ2-1
TGTGCCTGGAGTGTAAGCGGGAGACGGGTATATGAGCAGTTCTTC
CAWSVSGRRVYEQFF
>few|TRBV19|-|TRBJ1-5
TGTGCCAGTAGTCCTCTAACTCAGCCCCAGCATTTT
CASSPLTQPQHF
>-|TRBV7-2|TRBD1|TRBJ1-4
TGTGCCAGCAGCCTGCAGGGGGTCAATGAAAAACTGTTTTTT
CASSLQGVNEKLFF
>-|TRBV6-5|-|TRBJ1-1
TGTGCCAGCAGTTACGCCACCTTCGGCACTGAAGCTTTCTTT
CASSYATFGTEAFF
>-|TRBV29-1|TRBD2|TRBJ2-1
TGCAGCGTTGTAGCGGGAGGAATCTTACGAAATGAGCAGTTCTTC
CSVVAGGILRNEQFF
>-|TRBV27|-|TRBJ2-7
TGTGCCAGCAGTTCAATCCAGACAGGGAGGTGGTACGAGCAGTACTTC
CASSSIQTGRWYEQYF
>-|TRBV29-1|-|TRBJ1-4
TGCAGCGTTCAGCCTCGGGGTCGTGATGAAAAACTGTTTTTT
CSVQPRGRDEKLFF
>-|TRBV11-1|-|TRBJ2-1
TGTGCCAGCAGGCACGGCGGCTCCTACAATGAGCAGTTCTTC
CASRHGGSYNEQFF
>-|TRBV4-1|-|TRBJ2-6
TGCGCCAGCAGCCTAGAACCGCCCCCGGTAGGGGCCAACGTCCTGACTTTC
CASSLEPPPVGANVLTF
>-|TRBV7-9|-|TRBJ1-1
TGTGCCAGCAGCTTACGACAGAACACTGAAGCTTTCTTT
CASSLRQNTEAFF
>-|TRBV5-1|TRBD2|TRBJ2-7
TGCGCCAGCAGCTCCGCGGGAGCGGGAGTTAACGAGCAGTACTTC
CASSSAGAGVNEQYF
>once|TRBV11-2|-|TRBJ2-3
TGTGCCAGCAGCCCCGACCGGGATCGCACAGATACGCAGTATTTT
CASSPDRDRTDTQYF
>-|TRBV29-1|-|TRBJ2-2
TGCAGCGTTCGCGCGGCCCCGAACACCGGGGAGCTGTTTTTT
CSVRAAPNTGELFF
>-|TRBV18|TRBD1|TRBJ2-7
TGTGCCAGCTCACCCGGGACAGGGGACTACGAGCAGTACTTC
CASSPGTGDYEQYF
>-|TRBV28|-|TRBJ2-1
TGTGCCAGCAGTCCCTCCCGCGGCTACAATGAGCAGTTCTTC
CASSPSRGYNEQFF
>-|TRBV19|-|TRBJ2-7
TGTGCCAGTAGTACGTCGACAACCAACTCCTACGAGCAGTACTTC
CASSTSTTNSYEQYF
>-|TRBV7-2|-|TRBJ2-3
TGTGCCAGCAGCTTCGTCGGGACTCGGGGGGCGGATACGCAGTATTTT
CASSFVGTRGADTQYF
>-|TRBV2|TRBD2|TRBJ2-7
TGTGCCAGCAGTGACTCTTCGGGACTAGTCGAGCAGTACTTC
CASSDSSGLVEQYF
>-|TRBV25-1|TRBD2|TRBJ2-1
TGTGCCAGCAGTGAATCCGGCGGGGGAGAGGCTGAGCAGTTCTTC
CASSESGGGEAEQFF
>-|TRBV5-1|-|TRBJ1-3
TGCGCCAGCAGCGACACCCAGGGGTTTGCAAACACCATATATTTT
CASSDTQGFANTIYF
>-|TRBV28|-|TRBJ1-2
TGTGCCAGCAGAACGACAGGTAGAGCTAACTATGGCTACACCTTC
CASRTTGRANYGYTF
>-|TRBV2|-|TRBJ2-3
TGTGCCAGCAGTGAAGCGCCTTACACATCAAACACAGATACGCAGTATTTT
CASSEAPYTSNTDTQYF
>-|TRBV5-5|-|TRBJ2-5
TGTGCCAGCAGCTTGGGGGGCTGGGAGACCCAGTACTTC
CASSLGGWETQYF
>once|TRBV29-1|-|TRBJ2-3
TGCAGCGTTGAGGGGGGCCGGGACAGAGGTACAGATACGCAGTATTTT
CSVEGGRDRGTDTQYF